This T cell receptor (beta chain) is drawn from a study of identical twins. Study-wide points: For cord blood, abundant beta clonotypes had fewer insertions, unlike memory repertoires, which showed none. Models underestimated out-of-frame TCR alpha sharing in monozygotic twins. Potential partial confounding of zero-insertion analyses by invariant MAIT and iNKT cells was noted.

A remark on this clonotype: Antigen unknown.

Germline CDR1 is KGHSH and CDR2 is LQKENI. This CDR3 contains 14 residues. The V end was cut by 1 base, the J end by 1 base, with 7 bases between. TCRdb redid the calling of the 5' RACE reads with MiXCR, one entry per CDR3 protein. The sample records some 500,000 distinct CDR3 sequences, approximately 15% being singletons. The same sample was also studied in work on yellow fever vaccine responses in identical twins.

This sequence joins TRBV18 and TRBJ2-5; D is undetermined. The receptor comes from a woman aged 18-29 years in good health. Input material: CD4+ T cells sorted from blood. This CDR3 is CASSPQGSQETQYF. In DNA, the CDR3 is TGTGCCAGCTCACCACAGGGTTCCCAAGAGACCCAGTACTTC.